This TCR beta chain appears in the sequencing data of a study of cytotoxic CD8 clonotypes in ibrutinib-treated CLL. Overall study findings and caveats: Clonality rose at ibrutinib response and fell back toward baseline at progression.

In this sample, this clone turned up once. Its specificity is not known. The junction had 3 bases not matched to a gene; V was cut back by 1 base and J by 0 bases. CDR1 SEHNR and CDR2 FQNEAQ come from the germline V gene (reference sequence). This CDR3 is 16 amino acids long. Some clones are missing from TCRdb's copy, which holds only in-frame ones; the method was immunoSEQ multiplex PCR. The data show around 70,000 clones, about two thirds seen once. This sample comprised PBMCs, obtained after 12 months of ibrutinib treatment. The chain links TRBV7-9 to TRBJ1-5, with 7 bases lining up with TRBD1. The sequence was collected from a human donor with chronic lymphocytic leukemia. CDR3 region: CASSLEDRFSNQPQHF. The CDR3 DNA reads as TGTGCCAGCAGCTTAGAGGACAGGTTTAGCAATCAGCCCCAGCATTTT. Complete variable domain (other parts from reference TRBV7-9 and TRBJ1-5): DTGVSQNPRHKITKRGQNVTFRCDPISEHNRLYWYRQTLGQGPEFLTYFQNEAQLEKSRLLSDRFSAERPKGSFSTLEIQRTEQGDSAMYLCASSLEDRFSNQPQHFGDGTRLSIL.